The text below deals with one TCR beta chain. The antigen is not known. Autoimmune disease history or systemic immunosuppression meant exclusion. Profiled with immunoSEQ multiplex PCR; TCRdb holds only in-frame clones, not every one. Among under 85,000 clones listed, 87% were seen once. The sample comes from a study of OX40 agonist ivuxolimab in advanced cancers. Across the whole study: From roughly 23 to 85 years was the age range, with a mean of around 56 years, and 65% to 90% were male. Notes on the study in general: The study found among the lowest clonal expansion in partial responders at 0.1-3.0 mg/kg. At 0.1 to 3.0 mg/kg and by week 6, clonal expansion occurred in CD4+ and CD8+ blood T cells.

Germline CDR1 is MNHEY and CDR2 is SVGAGI. The length of the CDR3 is 13 residues. The germline V and J ends were trimmed by 0 bases and 6 bases, with 6 bases remaining between them. The clonotype was recovered from an adult with an advanced solid tumor such as melanoma, head and neck, liver or kidney cancer. The chain is built from TRBV6-5 and TRBJ1-5; weak D call: TRBD1 (5 bases). This material consisted of CD4+ or CD8+ T cells sorted from blood, taken in a trial of the OX40 agonist ivuxolimab. In DNA form, the CDR3 reads TGTGCCAGCAGTTACTCGGGGCTTCAGCCCCAGCATTTT. Translating gives CASSYSGLQPQHF.